Below, 25 T cell receptor beta chains from the same sample are listed, as sequenced in a study of cytomegalovirus exposure and HLA in healthy donors. The PCR had 60 Vbeta and 13 Jbeta primers. Data came from immunoSEQ multiplex PCR; TCRdb stores just in-frame clones and leaves some out. The profile shows about 190,000 clones, more than 70% of them singletons. Material: PBMCs. Receptors were obtained from a man aged 25 to 40 in good health and CMV-seropositive.

This clone was detected only a few times. In nucleotides, the CDR3 is TGTGCCAGCAGCCCCTCGACAGGGGATGGCTACACCTTC. Amino acids: CASSPSTGDGYTF. V is TRBV7-9 and J is TRBJ1-2, with 8 bases lining up with TRBD1. The V segment lost 5 bases and the J segment 6 bases; nucleotides outside the gene matches: 5. Looked up from germline, CDR1 is SEHNR and CDR2 is FQNEAQ (reference sequence). This CDR3 contains 13 residues.

The count of this clone is one. The chain couples TRBV4-2 to TRBJ2-3, with D maybe TRBD1 (6 bases). The germline V and J ends were trimmed by 0 bases and 0 bases, with 10 bases remaining between them. The CDR3 consists of 16 residues. Germline CDR1 LGHNA, CDR2 YNFKEQ. This chain's CDR3 is CASSQDGQSSTDTQYF. The CDR3 coding sequence is TGTGCCAGCAGCCAAGATGGACAGTCTAGCACAGATACGCAGTATTTT.

To note about this clone: Mismatch with germline at one junction end may stem from a read error. The gene calls are TRBV7-9 and TRBJ2-7, with 8 bases aligning to TRBD2. This CDR3 region has 15 residues. CDR1 and CDR2 (germline): SEHNR, FQNEAQ (reference sequence). CDR3 region: CSSSLDGGLVYEQYF. The CDR3 region has the DNA TGTTCCAGCAGCTTAGATGGGGGACTAGTATACGAGCAGTACTTC. Supplemented by reference TRBV7-9 and TRBJ2-7, the full variable domain reads DTGVSQNPRHKITKRGQNVTFRCDPISEHNRLYWYRQTLGQGPEFLTYFQNEAQLEKSRLLSDRFSAERPKGSFSTLEIQRTEQGDSAMYLCSSSLDGGLVYEQYFGPGTRLTVT.

This sequence joins TRBV19 and TRBJ1-1, with 9 bases lining up with TRBD1. The CDR3 runs 14 residues. Trimming cost V 8 bases and J 3 bases; bases outside gene matches: 7. The germline CDR1 and CDR2 sequences are LNHDA and SQIVND (reference sequence). CDR3 in DNA: TGTGCCAGTCAAAACAGGGGGCGGGACACTGAAGCTTTCTTT. Its translation: CASQNRGRDTEAFF.

The rearrangement links TRBV12-5 to TRBJ2-3; 12 bases agree with TRBD2. Per germline, CDR1 LGHNT and CDR2 FRNRAP. This CDR3 has 18 residues. V dropped 0 bases and J dropped 6; count of bases not matched to a gene: 10. The CDR3 DNA reads as TGTGCTAGTGGTTTGGTCCCCGGACTAGCGGGGCCGCAGGATACGCAGTATTTT. Protein: CASGLVPGLAGPQDTQYF.

In regard to this clone: Sequence at one end of the junction differs from germline and may be a read error. The same CDR3 arises from other DNA sequences in this sample as well. This rearrangement joins TRBV28 to TRBJ2-7; 10 bases map to TRBD2. Germline CDR1 reads MDHEN; CDR2 reads SYDVKM. The CDR3 covers 13 residues. Here the CDR3 reads CASRAGGADEQYF. The DNA for the CDR3 is TGCGCCAGCAGAGCGGGAGGGGCCGACGAGCAGTACTTC.

The chain employs TRBV10-3 and TRBJ2-3, with TRBD1 matching 12 bases. In germline, CDR1 is ENHRY, CDR2 SYGVKD. Unmatched junction bases numbered 3, after V lost 4 bases and J lost 1 base. This CDR3 comprises 16 residues. The CDR3 DNA reads TGTGCCATCAGTGGGGGACAGGGGGCGGGCACAGATACGCAGTATTTT. Its translation is CAISGGQGAGTDTQYF.

This chain links TRBV5-1 with TRBJ1-5; D is uncertain. V was pared by 0 bases and J by 2 bases, with 6 bases between. This CDR3 comprises 14 residues. Germline loops: CDR1 SGHRS, CDR2 YFSETQ. CDR3 nucleotides: TGCGCCAGCAGCTTGGGTACGGGCAATCAGCCCCAGCATTTT. This codes for CASSLGTGNQPQHF.

The chain is built from TRBV5-6 and TRBJ2-7, with a possible D match to TRBD1 (6 bases). Trimming left V 6 bases short and J 0 bases short, with 16 bases between. Germline CDR1 is SGHDT and CDR2 is YYEEEE. The CDR3 loop spans 15 amino acids. This chain's CDR3 is CASTLDRTNSYEQYF. CDR3 coding DNA: TGTGCCAGCACCCTCGACAGGACCAACTCCTACGAGCAGTACTTC.

The chain employs TRBV9 and TRBJ2-3; a possible D gene is TRBD2 (5 bases). Trimming removed 4 bases from V and 8 bases from J, with 14 bases in between. The CDR3 sequence is 13 residues long. From germline, CDR1 is SGDLS and CDR2 YYNGEE. This chain's CDR3 is CASSNPPAVTQYF. Here the CDR3 DNA reads TGTGCCAGCAGCAATCCCCCAGCGGTTACGCAGTATTTT. Together with reference TRBV9 and TRBJ2-3, the CDR3 gives the full variable domain: DSGVTQTPKHLITATGQRVTLRCSPRSGDLSVYWYQQSLDQGLQFLIQYYNGEERAKGNILERFSAQQFPDLHSELNLSSLELGDSALYFCASSNPPAVTQYFGPGTRLTVL.

The rearrangement uses TRBV25-1 and TRBJ1-6; TRBD1 might be the D (6 bases). In germline, CDR1 is MGHDK, CDR2 SYGVNS. The germline V and J ends were trimmed by 2 bases and 7 bases, with 6 bases remaining between them. This CDR3 comprises 13 residues. CDR3 sequence: CASSEQGNSPLHF. Written as DNA, the CDR3 is TGTGCCAGCAGTGAACAGGGGAATTCACCCCTCCACTTT.

This clone was detected only once. The chain joins TRBV10-3 to TRBJ2-7, with 11 nucleotides matching TRBD2. With V trimmed by 8 bases and J by 0 bases, 15 bases remained unmatched. The CDR3 spans 18 residues. The germline gives CDR1 ENHRY, CDR2 SYGVKD. CDR3 nucleotide sequence: TGTGCCATCGGGGACACGCGTATTACTAGCGGGAGCTCCTACGAGCAGTACTTC. Encoded protein: CAIGDTRITSGSSYEQYF.

The CDR3 spells CASEMGQGNTEAFF. The CDR3, as DNA: TGTGCCAGCGAAATGGGACAGGGGAACACTGAAGCTTTCTTT. This rearrangement joins TRBV7-9 to TRBJ1-1; TRBD1 aligns across 9 bases. The J segment lost 1 base and the V segment lost 8 bases, leaving 5 bases of the junction unmatched. CDR3 length: 14 residues. Looked up from germline, CDR1 is SEHNR and CDR2 is FQNEAQ (reference sequence).

This chain uses TRBV7-9 with TRBJ1-4, with D unclear. Per the germline V gene, CDR1 is SEHNR and CDR2 is FQNEAQ (reference sequence). V shed 1 base and J shed 6 bases, with 3 bases lying between them. The CDR3 spans 12 residues. Written as DNA, the CDR3 is TGTGCCAGCAGCTTAGGCGATGAAAAACTGTTTTTT. It codes for CASSLGDEKLFF.

Comments on this clone: No DNA is shown, since the ends of the CDR3 on it are uncertain; the CDR3 is the one TCRdb lists. This chain links TRBV7-6 with TRBJ1-5. Germline-derived CDR1 and CDR2 are SGHVS and FNYEAQ. The CDR3 is 16 amino acids in total, end residues counted. This CDR3 reads CASSLTFGGRDQPQHF.

V is TRBV9 and J is TRBJ1-5; 7 bases line up with TRBD1. In germline, CDR1 is SGDLS, CDR2 YYNGEE. Trimming removed 0 bases from V and 0 bases from J; junction bases left unmatched: 6. The CDR3 extends over 17 amino acids. The CDR3 nucleotides are TGTGCCAGCAGCGTAGGACAGGGCGTCTCTAGCAATCAGCCCCAGCATTTT. This encodes CASSVGQGVSSNQPQHF.

The chain links TRBV4-1 to TRBJ2-2; the D gene is possibly TRBD1 (6 bases). Germline values: CDR1 MGHRA, CDR2 YSYEKL. The V end was cut by 4 bases, the J end by 2 bases, with 11 bases between. The CDR3 is 15 amino acids. CDR3 DNA: TGCGCCAGCAGCCTTGGGACAAGCAACACCGGGGAGCTGTTTTTT. It encodes CASSLGTSNTGELFF.

The chain is built from TRBV6-5 and TRBJ1-2, with D unclear. The CDR3 extends over 12 amino acids. V lost 7 bases and J 5 bases, leaving 11 bases between the germline ends. Looked up from germline, CDR1 is MNHEY and CDR2 is SVGAGI. CDR3 sequence (DNA): TGTGCCAGCAAGGTGGGGAGGTATGGCTACACCTTC. Protein sequence: CASKVGRYGYTF.

The chain joins TRBV6-5 to TRBJ1-2; D is possibly TRBD1 (5 bases). V was trimmed by 6 bases and J by 6 bases, leaving 20 bases between them. The V gene's germline CDR1 is MNHEY and CDR2 SVGAGI. The CDR3 runs to 15 residues. DNA of the CDR3: TGTGCCAGCAGACGAAACGGGGGGTGGGGAGATGGCTACACCTTC. Translated, it gives CASRRNGGWGDGYTF.

The chain joins TRBV7-3 to TRBJ2-2, with D possibly being TRBD2 (6 bases). Looked up from germline, CDR1 is SGHTA and CDR2 is FQGTGA. The CDR3 sequence is 17 residues long. V was pared by 1 base and J by 1 base, with 13 bases between. The chain's CDR3 is CASSLMPAGRNTGELFF. DNA for the CDR3: TGTGCCAGCAGCTTAATGCCGGCGGGGCGGAACACCGGGGAGCTGTTTTTT.

A few counts support this clone. The V call is TRBV18, the J call TRBJ1-1; 9 bases agree with TRBD1. The junction had 4 bases not matched to a gene; V was cut back by 4 bases and J by 1 base. Germline loops: CDR1 KGHSH, CDR2 LQKENI. CDR3 size: 15 residues. The DNA for the CDR3 is TGTGCCAGCTCACACGGACAGGGGACGAACACTGAAGCTTTCTTT. Translation gives CASSHGQGTNTEAFF.

The genes are TRBV10-3 and TRBJ2-3, with TRBD2 identical over 7 bases. Germline V gene sequence: CDR1 ENHRY, CDR2 SYGVKD. The CDR3 totals 15 residues. V was pared by 2 bases and J by 2 bases, with 4 bases of the junction left unmatched. CDR3 protein: CAISEGGSNTDTQYF. The DNA of the CDR3 is TGTGCCATCAGTGAGGGCGGGAGTAACACAGATACGCAGTATTTT.

This clone was counted only a few times. The rearrangement uses TRBV4-2 and TRBJ2-2; TRBD2 matches at 7 bases. Trimming at V came to 6 bases and at J to 2 bases, leaving 9 bases not matched to a gene. The CDR3 has 16 amino acids. Germline V gene sequence: CDR1 LGHNA, CDR2 YNFKEQ. The CDR3 reads CASRSGASGNTGELFF. CDR3 coding DNA: TGTGCCAGCAGATCGGGAGCTAGCGGTAACACCGGGGAGCTGTTTTTT.

In this sample, this clone turned up a few times. The gene calls are TRBV18 and TRBJ2-3; 8 bases map to TRBD2. The V gene end was trimmed by 8 bases and the J gene end by 6 bases; junction bases not matched to a gene: 13. The CDR3 covers 15 residues. Germline V gene lookup returns CDR1 KGHSH and CDR2 LQKENI. The CDR3 nucleotides read TGTGCCAGCGCGTACGGCGGGGGGCCTAGGGATACGCAGTATTTT. The encoded protein is CASAYGGGPRDTQYF.

The sample holds a few counts of this clone. This rearrangement joins TRBV7-2 to TRBJ2-7; the D gene is possibly TRBD2 (6 bases). The V end lost 8 bases, the J end lost 6 bases, and 17 bases lay between the germline ends. This CDR3 is 13 amino acids long. The germline CDR1 and CDR2 sequences are SGHTA and FQGNSA. CDR3 in amino acids: CASGLLGSAEQYF. DNA of the CDR3: TGTGCCAGCGGACTACTGGGGTCTGCCGAGCAGTACTTC.